This TCR beta chain was sequenced during a study of neoadjuvant nivolumab and ipilimumab in lung cancer. The table came from immunoSEQ multiplex PCR; TCRdb's copy has only in-frame clones and leaves some out. The profile shows 15,000 to 20,000 clones, about 77% of them singletons. From germline, CDR1 is SQVTM and CDR2 ANQGSEA. Deletions cut 6 bases from V and 1 base from J, with 7 bases between. The CDR3 consists of 11 residues. Sequences were derived from tumor tissue, sampled after neoadjuvant nivolumab, alone or with ipilimumab, at or shortly before surgery. The receptor comes from an adult with non-small cell lung cancer. The V and J genes are TRBV29-1 and TRBJ2-7; no firm D call. The CDR3 coding sequence is TGCAGCGTCGCAGTATCCTACGAGCAGTACTTC. Protein: CSVAVSYEQYF.